This T cell receptor (beta chain) was sequenced in a study of T cell responses to AZD1222 COVID-19 vaccine. Overall study results and limits: White British people made up most donors, females outnumbered males, and clonal diversity was possibly underestimated. Baseline seropositivity characterized only a handful of AZD1222 recipients. Spike-specific TCR depth and breadth grew after two AZD1222 doses. CD4 TCRs covered the whole spike, strongest at regions 160-218 and 743-854.

TCRdb's copy holds only in-frame clones and misses some; the assay was immunoSEQ multiplex PCR. The sample includes approximately 88,000 clones, approximately 78% seen only once; the top ten take about 21%. As concerns this clone: The antigen remains undetermined.

Trimming took 6 bases from V and 1 from J, leaving 16 bases between them. Germline lookup yields CDR1 MNHEY and CDR2 SVGAGI. There are 15 residues in the CDR3. The chain is built from TRBV6-5 and TRBJ2-7; no definite D call. The sample here was peripheral blood, taken on day 0 of AZD1222 vaccination. This receptor was taken from an adult in good health. The CDR3 is CASSQRSYSSYEQYF. As DNA, the CDR3 is TGTGCCAGCAGCCAACGATCATACTCATCCTACGAGCAGTACTTC.